The source of this T cell receptor beta chain is a study of beta chain features in type 1 diabetes (dated by TCRdb to 2016 to 2019). For the wider study: Mean age, gender distribution, total cell number and subset yield were not different between patients and healthy donors. A total of roughly 100,000,000 sorted cells were examined across all samples, and the number of cells per subset was strongly correlated with RNA yield. In the study, recently diagnosed type 1 diabetes patients and matched healthy donors were compared on the TCRB repertoires of their sorted circulating CD4+ T cell subsets. Regulatory and stem cell-like memory subsets were isolated from only 8 patients and about eight healthy donors, whereas naive and central memory subsets came from all 28 donors. Overall study outcomes, separate from this receptor: Because cDNA was sequenced instead of genomic DNA, highly expressing activated cells could be over-represented, though the groups showed no difference in activation or CD3 levels. Fewer insertions and more nucleotide deletions at VDJ recombination sites were observed in patients with type 1 diabetes, implying thymic rearrangement abnormalities. Type 1 diabetes patients showed a moderate but significant shortening of TCRB CDR3 length in all four CD4+ subsets. PCR might favor shorter templates, but patient and control samples were amplified and corrected together, so any skew would affect both groups equally. Only small numbers of individuals were included in the HLA sub-analyses, which left unresolved whether HLA type had any influence on TCRB rearrangement. The naive, central memory and regulatory TCRB repertoires appeared to resemble one another more closely among patients than among healthy donors.

The High Capacity cDNA Reverse Transcription Kit was used to reverse transcribe all of the isolated RNA, meaning that expressed TCRB transcripts were what got sequenced. Naive, central memory and regulatory T cell samples underwent deep immunoSEQ sequencing, averaging around 3.9 million total reads per sample. Sorted cells were lysed in RLT buffer, and RNA was extracted using DNase-treated RNeasy Micro or Mini kits according to cell number. To prevent cross-contamination, every cell subset was processed on its own, while patient and healthy donor samples were processed together. The immunoSEQ multiplex PCR was used to amplify TCRB sequences from cDNA, generating 87-bp fragments that spanned the CDR3 region. Amplicons were sequenced on the Illumina HiSeq platform. Per the original workflow: Synthetic template baselines were used to correct PCR bias computationally, reads within Hamming distance 2 were collapsed together, and singletons that could not be merged were discarded. Reads were aligned to IMGT to assign V, D and J genes, CDR3 length, and insertions or deletions at six rearrangement sites. Clonotype counts were normalized to sorted cell number within each subset before computing true diversity and Gini coefficients with the tcR R package. Repertoire sharing was quantified using the overlap coefficient calculated on TCRB nucleotide sequences. Out-of-frame TCRB sequences from naive cells were analyzed to stand in for the pre-selection repertoire. Here the immuneACCESS table is served through TCRdb, limited to in-frame sequences with V and J called. Missing clones are a known gap in these copies; in checked studies unresolved V genes cover under half, and the rest lacks a known reason. V, J and clone size reflect that table, while D and trimming were determined from the DNA. The sample table holds about 260,000 clones, of which 20% were seen once. 0.028% of the sample is held by the ten biggest clonotypes.

The germline V gene specifies SGHRS as CDR1 and YFSETQ as CDR2. Clipping removes 4 bases from V and 0 bases from J, with 7 as the unmatched junction base count. From the cysteine through the phenylalanine, the CDR3 covers 17 amino acids. Only CDR3 DNA remains: 51 bases, in frame from the first base. About this clone: Its antigen is not yet known. Base qualities are missing; no much larger clone stands one base away.

A single peripheral blood draw of 90 to 150 mL on average was collected from each donor into heparinised tubes. Using a panel that included CD45RO, CCR7, CD25, CD127, CD95 and CD27, naive, central memory, regulatory and stem cell-like memory CD4+ T cells were sorted on a BD FACSAria II. Every sorted population had a purity above 98%. PBMCs were separated immediately by Lymphoprep density gradient centrifugation and were stained directly, without being cultured. So that batch effects would be minimized, each experiment stained and sorted samples in pairs, pairing one healthy donor with one patient. The chain is assembled from TRBV5-1 and TRBJ1-2, and 12 junction bases match TRBD1. The receptor's source is a middle-aged woman with type 1 diabetes. The sequenced sample consisted of naive CD4+ T cells from blood. The meaning of the sample's cell subset or site label: true naive CD4+ T cells. The DNA sequence is as follows: TGCGCCAGCAGCCCCGGGACAGGGGGCCGAGCTAACTATGGCTACACCTTC. Translation gives CASSPGTGGRANYGYTF.